What follows are 14 T cell receptor beta chains derived from one specimen sequenced in a study of blood T cell repertoires in COVID-19. Measured with immunoSEQ multiplex PCR; TCRdb has only the in-frame clones, and not every one. The sample includes some 220,000 clones, roughly nine tenths of them seen just once. Material for sequencing was PBMCs or T cells enriched from blood (not recorded which). Receptor source: a woman between 50 and 59 years old in a cohort exposed to, infected with or recovered from COVID-19 (not recorded which).

J is TRBJ1-2 and V is TRBV19; 8 positions agree with TRBD1. J gave up 6 bases and V 4 bases, and 10 bases lay outside the gene matches. This CDR3 comprises 15 residues. The germline CDR1 and CDR2 sequences are LNHDA and SQIVND (reference sequence). CDR3 bases: TGTGCCAGTAGTACTTCGACAGGGGACCTTAATGGCTACACCTTC. Translating it yields CASSTSTGDLNGYTF.

The chain is built from TRBV5-1 and TRBJ2-4; tentatively, D is TRBD2 (5 bases). Germline CDR1 reads SGHRS; CDR2 reads YFSETQ. V was trimmed by 1 base and J by 1 base, leaving 12 bases between them. The CDR3 covers 16 residues. The CDR3, as DNA: TGCGCCAGCAGCTTGAATCCTTGGAGGGCCAAAAACATTCAGTACTTC. It yields the protein CASSLNPWRAKNIQYF.

V and J are TRBV7-9 and TRBJ1-3; TRBD1 agrees at 9 bases. The CDR3 is 12 amino acids. Germline CDR1 and CDR2: SEHNR and FQNEAQ (reference sequence). The V gene end was trimmed by 5 bases and the J gene end by 11 bases; junction bases not matched to a gene: 4. As DNA, the CDR3 is TGTGCCAGCAGCATGAGGACAGGGGCCATATATTTT. It encodes CASSMRTGAIYF.

The rearrangement uses TRBV27 and TRBJ2-7; TRBD1 aligns across 7 bases. This CDR3 is built from 13 residues. The V and J ends lost 6 bases and 3 bases, in that order; junction bases with no gene match: 5. CDR1 is MNHEY and CDR2 is SMNVEV in the germline V gene (reference sequence). CDR3 amino acids: CASRQGSSYEQYF. The CDR3 DNA sequence: TGTGCCAGCAGACAGGGGTCTAGCTACGAGCAGTACTTC.

The V and J genes are TRBV9 and TRBJ1-2; the match to TRBD1 covers 8 bases. Trimming took 4 bases from V and 2 from J; bases not matched to a gene: 16. CDR1 is SGDLS and CDR2 is YYNGEE in the germline V gene. This CDR3 has 18 amino acids. The CDR3 nucleotides are TGTGCCAGCAGCCCTGCAGGGGGCAGTCTTCTATTAAACTATGGCTACACCTTC. Translated: CASSPAGGSLLLNYGYTF. The variable domain in full, with the rest retrieved from reference TRBV9 and TRBJ1-2, is DSGVTQTPKHLITATGQRVTLRCSPRSGDLSVYWYQQSLDQGLQFLIQYYNGEERAKGNILERFSAQQFPDLHSELNLSSLELGDSALYFCASSPAGGSLLLNYGYTFGSGTRLTVV.

The CDR3 loop reads CASSLGSLGQYF. The CDR3 nucleotides read TGTGCCAGCAGTTTGGGGAGTCTAGGGCAGTACTTC. The chain has TRBV28 and TRBJ2-7, with D possibly TRBD2 on 5 matching bases. The germline V and J ends were trimmed by 3 bases and 9 bases, with 12 bases remaining between them. The CDR3 length is 12 residues. Germline V gene sequence: CDR1 MDHEN, CDR2 SYDVKM.

The rearrangement uses TRBV27 and TRBJ2-2; D not certain. The CDR3 runs 14 residues. V was shortened by 2 bases and J by 5 bases, with 9 bases between the two germline ends. Germline V gene lookup returns CDR1 MNHEY and CDR2 SMNVEV (reference sequence). For the CDR3, the DNA is TGTGCCAGCAGTTTAACGCGGCGGACCGGGGAGCTGTTTTTT. The encoded protein is CASSLTRRTGELFF.

V usage is TRBV7-2 and J usage is TRBJ2-5, with 9 positions matching TRBD2. This CDR3 has 14 amino acids. With V trimmed by 3 bases and J by 5 bases, 4 bases remained unmatched. Germline values: CDR1 SGHTA, CDR2 FQGNSA. CDR3 coding DNA: TGTGCCAGCAGCTTCAGCGGGGGGTGGGAGACCCAGTACTTC. Amino acids: CASSFSGGWETQYF.

The rearrangement uses TRBV18 and TRBJ1-4; D is uncertain. With 3 bases removed from V and 15 bases from J, the gap between germline ends came to 23 bases. CDR1 is KGHSH and CDR2 is LQKENI in the germline V gene. The CDR3 length is 15 residues. CDR3 sequence: CASSPGSQDSRGLFF. Here the CDR3 DNA reads TGTGCCAGCTCACCGGGCAGTCAGGACTCCCGGGGTTTGTTTTTT.

This clone was picked up a small number of times. This rearrangement joins TRBV3-1 (or the pseudogene TRBV3-2) to TRBJ2-7; 7 bases match TRBD1. The length of the CDR3 is 14 residues. V dropped 7 bases and J dropped 3; count of bases not matched to a gene: 9. Germline-derived CDR1 and CDR2 are LGHDT and YNNKEL (reference sequence). The CDR3 DNA reads TGTGCCAGCACCCCGGGGACAGAATTCTACGAGCAGTACTTC. As protein: CASTPGTEFYEQYF.

This chain joins TRBV5-8 and TRBJ1-1; D uncertain. Germline values: CDR1 SGHTS, CDR2 YDEGEE. The length of the CDR3 is 13 residues. V shed 1 base and J shed 1 base, with 5 bases lying between them. This chain's CDR3 is CASSLYRNTEAFF. CDR3 DNA sequence: TGTGCCAGCAGCTTGTACAGGAACACTGAAGCTTTCTTT. The variable domain in full, completed from reference TRBV5-8 and TRBJ1-1, reads EAGVTQSPTHLIKTRGQQATLRCSPISGHTSVYWYQQALGLGLQFLLWYDEGEERNRGNFPPRFSGRQFPNYSSELNVNALELEDSALYLCASSLYRNTEAFFGQGTRLTVV.

The genes are TRBV12-3 or TRBV12-4 and TRBJ2-5; D perhaps matches TRBD2 (6 bases). V was pared by 3 bases and J by 4 bases, with 9 bases between. The CDR3 totals 13 residues. The CDR3, as DNA: TGTGCCAGCAGTTTCGGGGGTGCAGAGACCCAGTACTTC. The encoded protein is CASSFGGAETQYF.

The chain links TRBV21-1 to TRBJ1-6; whether TRBD1, the table's D call, matches the DNA was not checked. TRBV21-1 is a pseudogene. The CDR3 length is 14 residues. The CDR3 here is CASSRLRGYSPLHF. The CDR3, as DNA: TGTGCCAGCAGCCGCCTCAGGGGTTATTCACCCCTCCACTTT.

The rearrangement links TRBV18 to TRBJ1-4, with a weak D call TRBD1 (6 bases). Trimming took off 0 bases at V and 5 bases at J, with 7 bases between the two ends. Germline CDR1 KGHSH, CDR2 LQKENI. The length of the CDR3 is 14 residues. The CDR3: CASSPPGGNEKLFF. The DNA of the CDR3 is TGTGCCAGCTCACCACCAGGGGGAAATGAAAAACTGTTTTTT.